A single sample is the source of the 11 T cell receptor beta chains below, sequenced in a study of blood T cell repertoires in COVID-19. Profiled with immunoSEQ multiplex PCR; TCRdb holds only in-frame clones, not every one. The sample lists 250,000 to 400,000 clones, 89% seen once, with 4% to 6% in the top ten. The specimen sequenced was PBMCs or T cells enriched from blood (not recorded which). These receptor sequences come from a man aged 60 to 75 who had recovered from COVID-19.

This chain connects TRBV19 to TRBJ2-1; D not certain. CDR1 is LNHDA and CDR2 is SQIVND in the germline V gene (reference sequence). CDR3 size: 15 residues. V was shortened by 4 bases and J by 2 bases, with 12 bases between the two germline ends. The CDR3 loop is CASSSGPQAYNEQFF. In nucleotides, the CDR3 is TGTGCCAGTAGTAGCGGCCCCCAAGCCTACAATGAGCAGTTCTTC.

A remark on this clone: The sample carries other DNA sequences with the same CDR3. The rearrangement links TRBV9 to TRBJ2-2, with D perhaps matching TRBD1 (5 bases). The CDR3 loop spans 15 amino acids. Germline CDR1 SGDLS, CDR2 YYNGEE. Between the trimmed V and J ends, which lost 0 bases and 2 bases, there was a span of 8 bases. CDR3 DNA sequence: TGTGCCAGCAGCGTAGCTGGGGCTAACACCGGGGAGCTGTTTTTT. Its protein product is CASSVAGANTGELFF. Supplemented by reference TRBV9 and TRBJ2-2, the full variable domain reads DSGVTQTPKHLITATGQRVTLRCSPRSGDLSVYWYQQSLDQGLQFLIQYYNGEERAKGNILERFSAQQFPDLHSELNLSSLELGDSALYFCASSVAGANTGELFFGEGSRLTVL.

The CDR3 coding sequence is TGTGCCAGCAGCCTTTCTAGGCTAGCCAATGAGCAGTTCTTC. It codes for CASSLSRLANEQFF. V usage is TRBV3-1 (or the pseudogene TRBV3-2) and J usage is TRBJ2-1, with TRBD2 as a possible D gene (5 bases). CDR1 is LGHDT, CDR2 YNNKEL, per germline (reference sequence). Trimming cost V 4 bases and J 6 bases, with 13 bases left between them. CDR3 length equals 14 residues.

The chain employs TRBV5-4 and TRBJ2-7; 7 bases are shared with TRBD1. CDR1 SGHNT and CDR2 YYREEE come from the germline V gene (reference sequence). The CDR3 length is 14 residues. With 3 bases clipped from V and 0 bases from J, the junction kept 3 bases outside the gene matches. The CDR3, as DNA: TGTGCCAGCAGCTGGGGACAGATCTCCTACGAGCAGTACTTC. Translating gives CASSWGQISYEQYF. Using reference TRBV5-4 and TRBJ2-7 for the parts outside the CDR3, the full variable domain is ETGVTQSPTHLIKTRGQQVTLRCSSQSGHNTVSWYQQALGQGPQFIFQYYREEENGRGNFPPRFSGLQFPNYSSELNVNALELDDSALYLCASSWGQISYEQYFGPGTRLTVT.

The V and J genes are TRBV28 and TRBJ2-7, with 8 bases lining up with TRBD1. The CDR3 sequence is 15 residues long. The germline CDR1 and CDR2 sequences are MDHEN and SYDVKM. J lost 6 bases, V lost 6 bases, and 13 bases had no gene match. The CDR3 spells CASRDRDRRSVEQYF. The CDR3 region has the DNA TGTGCCAGCAGGGACCGGGACAGGAGATCAGTCGAGCAGTACTTC.

The chain carries TRBV3-1 (or the pseudogene TRBV3-2) and TRBJ2-5, with unresolved D. Germline-derived CDR1 and CDR2 are LGHDT and YNNKEL (reference sequence). This CDR3 has 15 amino acids. Trimming shortened V by 2 bases and J by 5 bases, and 15 bases separated the two germline ends. This CDR3 is CASSQPPLRVETQYF. The CDR3 DNA sequence: TGTGCCAGCAGCCAACCTCCTTTACGGGTGGAGACCCAGTACTTC.

This chain joins TRBV19 and TRBJ1-4, with 10 bases identical to TRBD1. Germline lookup yields CDR1 LNHDA and CDR2 SQIVND (reference sequence). J lost 7 bases, V lost 4 bases, and 12 bases had no gene match. This CDR3 contains 17 residues. Here the CDR3 reads CASSSHSTGGRGEKLFF. The CDR3 region has the DNA TGTGCCAGTAGTAGCCATTCGACAGGGGGCCGTGGTGAAAAACTGTTTTTT.

V and J are TRBV7-2 and TRBJ2-7; D is possibly TRBD1 (5 bases). This CDR3 has 15 amino acids. Per the germline V gene, CDR1 is SGHTA and CDR2 is FQGNSA. Trimming took off 3 bases at V and 4 bases at J, with 16 bases between the two ends. CDR3 nucleotide sequence: TGTGCCAGCAGCTTCCGGCAGGGAATTTGGTACGAGCAGTACTTC. It encodes CASSFRQGIWYEQYF.

The V gene is TRBV25-1, the J gene TRBJ2-2; tentatively, D is TRBD1 (6 bases). This CDR3 has 15 residues. V shed 7 bases and J shed 7 bases, with 19 bases lying between them. The germline gives CDR1 MGHDK, CDR2 SYGVNS. CDR3 nucleotide sequence: TGTGCCAGCAATGGGGGCACTAATGGCGTCGGGGAGCTGTTTTTT. This gives the protein CASNGGTNGVGELFF.

The chain is built from TRBV3-1 (or the pseudogene TRBV3-2) and TRBJ1-6, with 9 bases matching TRBD1. Germline V gene sequence: CDR1 LGHDT, CDR2 YNNKEL (reference sequence). The CDR3 runs to 15 residues. J lost 8 bases, V lost 3 bases, and 5 bases had no gene match. CDR3 loop: CASSQGDREHSPLHF. The CDR3 DNA reads TGTGCCAGCAGCCAGGGGGACAGGGAACATTCACCCCTCCACTTT.

This sequence joins TRBV5-1 and TRBJ2-1; 11 nucleotides match TRBD2. Germline CDR1 and CDR2: SGHRS and YFSETQ. The CDR3 has 14 amino acids. After removal of 6 bases from V and 6 bases from J, the junction contained 5 bases not matched to a gene. CDR3 region: CASKTSGSPNEQFF. DNA of the CDR3: TGCGCCAGCAAAACTAGCGGGAGTCCCAATGAGCAGTTCTTC.